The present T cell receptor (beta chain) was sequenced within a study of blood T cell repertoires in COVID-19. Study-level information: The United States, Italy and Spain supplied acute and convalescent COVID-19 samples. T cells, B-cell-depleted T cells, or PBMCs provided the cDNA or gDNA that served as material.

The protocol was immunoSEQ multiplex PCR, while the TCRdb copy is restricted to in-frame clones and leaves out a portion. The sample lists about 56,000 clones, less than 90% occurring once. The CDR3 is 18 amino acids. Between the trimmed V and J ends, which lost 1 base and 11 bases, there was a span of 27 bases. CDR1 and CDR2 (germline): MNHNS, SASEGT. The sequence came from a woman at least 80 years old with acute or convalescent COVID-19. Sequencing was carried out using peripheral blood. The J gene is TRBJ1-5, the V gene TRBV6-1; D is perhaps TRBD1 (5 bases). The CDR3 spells CASSEEGATRGPYLSQHF. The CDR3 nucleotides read TGTGCCAGCAGTGAAGAAGGGGCAACGCGGGGTCCCTATCTATCCCAGCATTTT.